This T cell receptor (beta chain) was sequenced in a study of OX40 agonist ivuxolimab in advanced cancers. Looking at the study overall: Ivuxolimab was an agonistic, fully human IgG2 monoclonal antibody directed against OX40 (CD134), a costimulatory receptor. Peripheral TCRbeta sequencing aimed to test whether ivuxolimab altered TCR sequence diversity and caused clonal T-cell expansion. The monotherapy dose-escalation portion (N of about 57 patients) of the phase I ivuxolimab trial is reported in the paper. Prior anti-PD-1, anti-PD-L1 or anti-CTLA-4 therapy was permitted, and checkpoint inhibitors had been received by less than 45% of dose-escalation patients. In the dose-escalation cohort, approximately 82% of patients were male, and the mean age was around 65 years with a range of roughly 20 to 85. Intravenous ivuxolimab was administered to patients every 2 weeks at six dose levels: 0.01, 0.1, 0.3, 1.5, 3 and 10 mg/kg. Partial responses occurred in three dose-escalation patients: two with cutaneous melanoma and one with hepatocellular carcinoma. Of the 50 to 55 dose-escalation patients, hepatocellular carcinoma was present in 19, melanoma in approximately 15, renal cell carcinoma in 9 and head and neck cancer in 9. Broader findings and caveats from the paper: Low levels of normalized T-cell clonal expansion were also seen in some nonresponding patients. After ivuxolimab, expanded clones were on average more numerous among CD8+ T cells than among CD4+ T cells. At doses of 0.1 to 3.0 mg/kg, clonal expansion of both CD4+ and CD8+ blood T cells was observed from baseline to week 6. In partial responders in the 0.1-3.0 mg/kg groups, normalized peripheral clonal expansion was found to be among the lowest, especially among CD8+ T cells. The antigen specificity of the peripheral T cells that underwent clonal expansion was not determined.

With regard to this clone: Its antigen remains unidentified. No much larger clone is present one base from it, and per-base qualities are unavailable.

The trial excluded patients who had a history of autoimmune disease or who were on systemic immunosuppression. Peripheral blood for TCR sequencing was collected from all dose cohorts at baseline, on cycle 4 day 1, and on cycle 7 day 1. The samples were drawn from a first-in-human, open-label, multicenter phase I dose-escalation trial of ivuxolimab. Adults with locally advanced or metastatic melanoma, renal cell carcinoma, hepatocellular carcinoma or head and neck squamous cell carcinoma were enrolled in the trial. Before TCR sequencing, CD4+ and CD8+ T cells were separately sorted from peripheral blood. Genomic DNA was isolated from the sorted cells so that the TCRbeta CDR3 region could be sequenced. The immunoSEQ Assay was used to sequence the TCRbeta CDR3 regions. Drawn from immuneACCESS, this table holds only the in-frame rearrangements with V and J called that TCRdb kept. Clones are partly lost; checked studies trace under half to an unresolved V gene and leave the rest unexplained. This sample comprises around 60,000 clones, around 90% of them detected only once. The ten largest clones represent roughly 25% of the sample.

The specimen comprised CD4+ or CD8+ T cells sorted from blood, sampled in a trial of the OX40 agonist ivuxolimab. The clonotype comes from an adult with an advanced solid tumor such as melanoma, head and neck, liver or kidney cancer.

The DNA is TGTGCCAGCCAAGCCGGGACAGGGGGAGAAAAACTGTTTTTT. Its translation is CASQAGTGGEKLFF. Rearrangement joined TRBV28 to TRBJ1-4, and 11 junctional nucleotides match TRBD1. V has 8 bases trimmed and J has 8 bases trimmed; junction bases matching no gene number 7. CDR1 MDHEN and CDR2 SYDVKM are derived from the germline V gene. Including the terminal cysteine and phenylalanine, the CDR3 comprises 14 residues. Of all the DNA, just the CDR3 is kept, 42 bases in frame from base 1. Full variable domain (CDR3 extended with the reference TRBV28 and TRBJ1-4 proteins): DVKVTQSSRYLVKRTGEKVFLECVQDMDHENMFWYRQDPGLGLRLIYFSYDVKMKEKGDIPEGYSVSREKKERFSLILESASTNQTSMYLCASQAGTGGEKLFFGSGTQLSVL.